The source of this T cell receptor beta chain is a study of T cell changes during pregnancy in multiple sclerosis. TCRdb's copy holds only in-frame clones and misses some; the assay was immunoSEQ multiplex PCR. The data hold about 39,000 clones, with 85% to 95% observed a single time. The sequencing here drew on CD4+ T cells from peripheral blood mononuclear cells, taken after pregnancy. The sequence came from a female donor with multiple sclerosis, enrolled in a pregnancy study.

CDR3 region: CASSRDNPKNYGYTF. In DNA form, the CDR3 reads TGTGCCAGCAGTCGGGACAACCCAAAAAACTATGGCTACACCTTC. This rearrangement joins TRBV2 to TRBJ1-2, with a weak D call TRBD1 (6 bases). CDR1 and CDR2 from the germline V gene are SNHLY and FYNNEI. CDR3 size: 15 residues. Trimming took off 5 bases at V and 2 bases at J, with 15 bases between the two ends.